Listed here are 29 T cell receptor beta chains from one sample, sequenced in a study of human T cells and chemical hapten exposure. TCRdb re-analysed the RACE reads in MiXCR, keeping a single row per CDR3 protein. The sample lists around 380,000 distinct CDR3 sequences, more than 4.5% occurring once. Regarding time point: patch test 1, 2 weeks after DPC sensitization. Treatment meaning: therapeutic diphenylcyclopropenone sensitization with weekly scalp DPC. This specimen was whole blood, taken in connection with sensitization to the hapten diphenylcyclopropenone (DPC). All receptors come from a woman in her forties or fifties with alopecia areata. Some clones in this sample may be carry-over from other donors' samples.

The rearrangement joins TRBV18 to TRBJ2-3, with D possibly matching TRBD1 (6 bases). The CDR3 is 13 residues long. Germline V lookup: CDR1 KGHSH, CDR2 LQKENI. V was trimmed by 3 bases and J by 6 bases, leaving 10 bases between them. CDR3 in amino acids: CASSPNRVDTQYF. The CDR3 DNA sequence: TGTGCCAGCTCACCTAACAGGGTGGATACGCAGTATTTT.

This clonotype showed up many times. This chain links TRBV20-1 with TRBJ1-4; the D gene is possibly TRBD1 (5 bases). CDR1 and CDR2 from the germline V gene are DFQATT and SNEGSKA (reference sequence). V was shortened by 0 bases and J by 8 bases, with 19 bases between the two germline ends. The length of the CDR3 is 16 residues. The CDR3 is CSARDYEGPVGEKLFF. CDR3 DNA sequence: TGCAGTGCTAGAGATTACGAGGGGCCCGTTGGGGAAAAACTGTTTTTT.

The chain couples TRBV20-1 to TRBJ1-1, with TRBD1 matching over 8 bases. V was clipped by 3 bases and J by 6 bases; unmatched bases: 18. Germline V gene sequence: CDR1 DFQATT, CDR2 SNEGSKA (reference sequence). The CDR3 runs 17 residues. The CDR3 here is CSARSAGQVKVLAEAFF. CDR3 bases: TGCAGTGCTAGGTCCGCGGGACAGGTAAAGGTGCTGGCTGAAGCTTTCTTT.

This clonotype came up many times. The V and J genes are TRBV6-2 or TRBV6-3 and TRBJ1-1, with unresolved D. Germline loops: CDR1 MNHEY, CDR2 SVGEGT. The CDR3 runs 13 residues. The V and J ends lost 4 bases and 0 bases respectively, with 6 bases between them. The CDR3 bases are TGTGCCAGCAGTTCCGATCTGAACACTGAAGCTTTCTTT. It codes for CASSSDLNTEAFF.

This clonotype turned up a few times. The chain joins TRBV7-2 to TRBJ2-1, with 7 bases identical to TRBD2. The CDR3 has 18 residues. CDR1 and CDR2 (germline): SGHTA, FQGNSA. V shed 1 base, J shed 10 bases, and the junction held 19 bases outside the gene matches. For the CDR3, the DNA is TGTGCCAGCAGCTTAGTTGCGCGGGAGCTCTCAAATCTAGGGGAGCAGTTCTTC. It translates to CASSLVARELSNLGEQFF.

This clonotype appeared many times. The chain couples TRBV7-3 to TRBJ1-1; no reliable D call. V was clipped by 7 bases and J by 3 bases, with 12 bases between them. This CDR3 region has 13 residues. The germline CDR1 and CDR2 sequences are SGHTA and FQGTGA. CDR3 amino acids: CASTPGGDTEAFF. The CDR3 nucleotides are TGTGCCAGCACCCCAGGCGGGGACACTGAAGCTTTCTTT.

This clonotype was observed a few times. The CDR3 sequence: CASSVDDLGGPYNEQFF. DNA for the CDR3: TGTGCCAGCAGCGTAGATGATCTAGGGGGTCCCTACAATGAGCAGTTCTTC. The chain combines TRBV9 with TRBJ2-1; weak D call: TRBD1 (6 bases). Germline V gives CDR1 SGDLS, CDR2 YYNGEE. V was cut by 0 bases and J by 2 bases, with 15 bases left in between. The CDR3 is 17 residues long.

The chain combines TRBV4-2 with TRBJ1-1; D is unresolved. This CDR3 spans 15 amino acids. Looked up from germline, CDR1 is LGHNA and CDR2 is YNFKEQ. V was clipped by 1 base and J by 1 base, with 10 bases between them. Written as DNA, the CDR3 is TGTGCCAGCAGCCAAGTAAGTCTCACGAACACTGAAGCTTTCTTT. Amino acid sequence: CASSQVSLTNTEAFF.

This clonotype showed up just a few times. The chain combines TRBV3-1 with TRBJ2-1, with a tentative D call TRBD1 (6 bases). The CDR3 loop spans 13 amino acids. Germline V lookup: CDR1 LGHDT, CDR2 YNNKEL (reference sequence). V was trimmed by 1 base and J by 10 bases, leaving 11 bases between them. The CDR3 DNA follows: TGTGCCAGCAGCCAAGTTGGGGGCCGCGAGCAGTTCTTC. This encodes CASSQVGGREQFF.

The CDR3 region is CASSSEGRASGELFF. In DNA form, the CDR3 reads TGTGCCAGCAGCTCAGAGGGTCGGGCCTCCGGGGAGCTGTTTTTT. The chain has TRBV11-2 and TRBJ2-2, with D perhaps TRBD2 (5 bases). With 4 bases removed from V and 6 bases from J, the gap between germline ends came to 15 bases. The CDR3 runs 15 residues. Germline CDR1 is SGHAT and CDR2 is FQNNGV.

This clonotype has a count of ten or more. The chain combines TRBV10-3 with TRBJ2-7; 9 nucleotides agree with TRBD1. The V gene's germline CDR1 is ENHRY and CDR2 SYGVKD. Trimming at V came to 6 bases and at J to 2 bases, leaving 8 bases not matched to a gene. CDR3 length equals 15 residues. CDR3 sequence (DNA): TGTGCCATCAGGGGCCCCGGACAGGGGCCCTACGAGCAGTACTTC. Translating gives CAIRGPGQGPYEQYF.

The chain couples TRBV7-9 to TRBJ2-7; TRBD1 might be the D (5 bases). The germline gives CDR1 SEHNR, CDR2 FQNEAQ (reference sequence). V was cut by 6 bases and J by 5 bases, with 14 bases left in between. The CDR3 loop spans 13 amino acids. CDR3 amino acids: CASRNSLGHEQYF. The DNA for the CDR3 is TGTGCCAGCAGGAACAGCCTGGGGCACGAGCAGTACTTC.

The V gene is TRBV29-1, the J gene TRBJ1-1, with D possibly being TRBD1 (5 bases). Trimming took 3 bases from V and 2 from J, leaving 10 bases between them. This CDR3 has 13 amino acids. Per the germline V gene, CDR1 is SQVTM and CDR2 is ANQGSEA. The DNA for the CDR3 is TGCAGCGTTGAGGACTGGGGCAACACTGAAGCTTTCTTT. Encoded protein: CSVEDWGNTEAFF.

This clonotype came up a few times. The chain combines TRBV12-3 or TRBV12-4 with TRBJ2-1; possibly TRBD1 for D (8 bases). The CDR3 is made up of 15 amino acids. Trimming stripped 3 bases from V and 5 bases from J, with 14 bases between. The CDR3 region is CASSLTGDYHNEQFF. Here the CDR3 DNA reads TGTGCCAGCAGTTTGACAGGGGACTACCACAATGAGCAGTTCTTC.

The chain combines TRBV5-1 with TRBJ2-3, with unresolved D. Trimming removed 4 bases at V and 4 bases at J, with 13 bases between. Germline V lookup: CDR1 SGHRS, CDR2 YFSETQ. The CDR3 consists of 14 residues. The CDR3 loop is CASSPRGWADTQYF. CDR3 DNA sequence: TGCGCCAGCAGCCCGCGTGGATGGGCAGATACGCAGTATTTT.

This sequence joins TRBV5-1 and TRBJ1-5, with D possibly matching TRBD1 (6 bases). V was clipped by 3 bases and J by 0 bases, with 19 bases between them. The CDR3 totals 18 residues. Germline CDR1 reads SGHRS; CDR2 reads YFSETQ. CDR3 protein: CASSSTQPGAHSNQPQHF. The CDR3 DNA sequence: TGCGCCAGCAGCTCAACACAACCAGGGGCTCATAGCAATCAGCCCCAGCATTTT.

This rearrangement joins TRBV20-1 to TRBJ2-7, with a weak D call TRBD1 (6 bases). Germline V lookup: CDR1 DFQATT, CDR2 SNEGSKA (reference sequence). V shed 5 bases and J shed 4 bases, with 15 bases lying between them. The CDR3 extends over 13 amino acids. The CDR3 coding sequence is TGCAGTGCTGAACAGGGTTATGGGTACGAGCAGTACTTC. Its translation is CSAEQGYGYEQYF.

At least ten counts were recorded for this clonotype. The chain carries TRBV27 and TRBJ2-1; 13 nucleotides match TRBD2. Trimming removed 3 bases from V and 7 bases from J; junction bases left unmatched: 3. The CDR3 contains 15 residues. The germline V gene encodes CDR1 MNHEY and CDR2 SMNVEV (reference sequence). The CDR3 here is CASSFETSGRNEQFF. CDR3 nucleotides: TGTGCCAGCAGTTTCGAGACTAGCGGGAGGAATGAGCAGTTCTTC.

In this sample, this clonotype turned up many times. CDR3 residues: CASSLRTVFYGYTF. The CDR3 DNA reads TGTGCCAGCAGTCTCCGGACGGTTTTCTATGGCTACACCTTC. The chain is built from TRBV28 and TRBJ1-2; D unresolved. CDR1 is MDHEN, CDR2 SYDVKM, per germline. The CDR3 has 14 residues. Trimming stripped 5 bases from V and 4 bases from J, with 14 bases between.

This clonotype has a count of ten or more. The rearrangement links TRBV28 to TRBJ2-7; TRBD2 agrees at 7 bases. The V gene's germline CDR1 is MDHEN and CDR2 SYDVKM. The CDR3 loop spans 14 amino acids. With V trimmed by 2 bases and J by 6 bases, 7 bases remained unmatched. CDR3 in amino acids: CASSLVASGLEQYF. CDR3 coding DNA: TGTGCCAGCAGTTTAGTCGCTAGCGGTCTCGAGCAGTACTTC.

This clonotype showed up just a few times. J is TRBJ2-7 and V is TRBV12-3 or TRBV12-4, with a tentative D call TRBD2 (5 bases). V was shortened by 4 bases and J by 3 bases, with 16 bases between the two germline ends. The length of the CDR3 is 15 residues. The chain's CDR3 is CASSSPGRSGYEQYF. The CDR3 bases are TGTGCCAGCAGTTCCCCGGGGAGATCAGGCTACGAGCAGTACTTC.

The gene calls are TRBV20-1 and TRBJ1-3; D ambiguous. Trimming removed 3 bases from V and 3 bases from J, with 12 bases in between. The CDR3 has 14 residues. Per the germline V gene, CDR1 is DFQATT and CDR2 is SNEGSKA (reference sequence). The CDR3 DNA follows: TGCAGTGCTAGCGGTACCGTTAGTGGAAACACCATATATTTT. Translated, it gives CSASGTVSGNTIYF.

This clonotype was detected ten times or more. J is TRBJ1-2 and V is TRBV29-1; 8 bases are shared with TRBD1. The V gene end was trimmed by 0 bases and the J gene end by 4 bases; junction bases not matched to a gene: 1. CDR1 and CDR2 (germline): SQVTM, ANQGSEA. The CDR3 loop spans 13 amino acids. The DNA for the CDR3 is TGCAGCGTTGAAGATGACAGGGGCTATGGCTACACCTTC. Translating it yields CSVEDDRGYGYTF. Using reference TRBV29-1 and TRBJ1-2 for the parts outside the CDR3, the full variable domain is SAVISQKPSRDICQRGTSLTIQCQVDSQVTMMFWYRQQPGQSLTLIATANQGSEATYESGFVIDKFPISRPNLTFSTLTVSNMSPEDSSIYLCSVEDDRGYGYTFGSGTRLTVV.

This clonotype was found many times. J is TRBJ2-3 and V is TRBV5-1; 7 bases match TRBD2. The V gene end was trimmed by 4 bases and the J gene end by 0 bases; junction bases not matched to a gene: 5. The germline gives CDR1 SGHRS, CDR2 YFSETQ. The CDR3 is 15 residues long. The CDR3, as DNA: TGCGCCAGCAGCATCACTAGCGCGAGCACAGATACGCAGTATTTT. This gives the protein CASSITSASTDTQYF.

This clonotype showed up many times. A junction boundary mismatches the germline segment, possibly from a read error. V usage is TRBV7-2 and J usage is TRBJ1-2, with D possibly TRBD1 on 5 matching bases. CDR1 is SGHTA and CDR2 is FQGNSA in the germline V gene. The CDR3 runs 13 residues. The CDR3 loop reads CASSLGDNYGYTF. In DNA, the CDR3 is TGTGCCAGCAGTTTAGGGGACAACTATGGCTACACCTTC.

This clonotype was seen ten or more times. This chain joins TRBV6-1 and TRBJ1-5, with a possible D match to TRBD1 (6 bases). Deletions cut 2 bases from V and 4 bases from J, with 12 bases between. Germline CDR1 MNHNS, CDR2 SASEGT. The CDR3 consists of 15 residues. The CDR3 sequence is CASSENKGVNQPQHF. CDR3 DNA sequence: TGTGCCAGCAGTGAAAACAAGGGGGTTAATCAGCCCCAGCATTTT.

About this clonotype: This may be a read error: a much more frequent sequence differs by one nucleotide. V usage is TRBV20-1 and J usage is TRBJ1-4; a weak D match, TRBD1 (5 bases). In germline, CDR1 is DFQATT, CDR2 SNEGSKA (reference sequence). This CDR3 comprises 13 residues. The CDR3 DNA reads TGCAATGCTTCCGGGACGGATAATGAAAAACTGTTTTTT. Its translation is CNASGTDNEKLFF.

There are many counts of this clonotype. The rearrangement joins TRBV18 to TRBJ1-3, with 7 bases aligning to TRBD1. V shed 3 bases, J shed 6 bases, and the junction held 5 bases outside the gene matches. Germline V CDR1 and CDR2: KGHSH, LQKENI. The length of the CDR3 is 14 residues. The CDR3: CASSPQTGENTIYF. As DNA, the CDR3 is TGTGCCAGCTCACCCCAAACAGGGGAAAACACCATATATTTT.

This clonotype turned up a few times. This chain joins TRBV18 and TRBJ2-4; 10 bases are a match to TRBD2. V gave up 3 bases and J gave up 7 bases; unmatched junction bases: 15. The germline V gene encodes CDR1 KGHSH and CDR2 LQKENI. The CDR3 contains 18 residues. CDR3 sequence: CASSPQPSGGADRNIQYF. CDR3 DNA: TGTGCCAGCTCACCCCAACCCAGCGGGGGGGCCGATCGGAACATTCAGTACTTC.